These 10 T cell receptor beta chains came from one sample sequenced in a study of shared clonotypes between healthy human individuals. Naive CD8 populations comprised CD45RO-negative cells positively selected for CCR7, excluding terminally differentiated effector memory CD45RA+ cells. Libraries were prepared by immunoSEQ multiplex PCR; TCRdb keeps only in-frame clonotypes and omits some of them. Among around 2,100,000 clones listed, about 95% were seen once. The sample taken for sequencing was naive CD8+ T cells sorted from blood. These receptors originate from a man aged 18 to 35 in good health.

The count of this clone is one. The rearrangement links TRBV9 to TRBJ1-5, with D tentatively TRBD1 (6 bases). CDR3 length: 15 amino acids. Between the trimmed V and J ends, which lost 0 bases and 4 bases, there was a span of 11 bases. CDR1 SGDLS and CDR2 YYNGEE come from the germline V gene. The CDR3 sequence: CASSVGGAVNQPQHF. The CDR3 DNA reads as TGTGCCAGCAGCGTAGGGGGGGCAGTGAATCAGCCCCAGCATTTT. Full variable domain (missing parts from reference TRBV9 and TRBJ1-5): DSGVTQTPKHLITATGQRVTLRCSPRSGDLSVYWYQQSLDQGLQFLIQYYNGEERAKGNILERFSAQQFPDLHSELNLSSLELGDSALYFCASSVGGAVNQPQHFGDGTRLSIL.

Worth noting for this clone: Other DNA sequences in the sample encode the same CDR3. This chain uses TRBV7-2 with TRBJ1-5; D gene unclear. V lost 5 bases, J lost 4 bases, and 9 bases lay in between. The CDR3 covers 13 residues. Looked up from germline, CDR1 is SGHTA and CDR2 is FQGNSA. The CDR3 spells CASSLGLNQPQHF. CDR3 DNA: TGTGCCAGCAGCCTAGGACTTAATCAGCCCCAGCATTTT.

This chain links TRBV5-6 with TRBJ2-7, with a possible D match to TRBD2 (6 bases). Trimming cost V 4 bases and J 3 bases, with 11 bases left between them. Germline V gives CDR1 SGHDT, CDR2 YYEEEE. The CDR3 spans 13 residues. CDR3: CASSRTNRYEQYF. As DNA, the CDR3 is TGTGCCAGCAGCCGGACTAACCGCTACGAGCAGTACTTC.

Only one count was recorded for this clone. The chain carries TRBV5-6 and TRBJ2-2; the D gene is possibly TRBD2 (5 bases). V gave up 0 bases and J gave up 4 bases, with 13 bases separating them. In germline, CDR1 is SGHDT, CDR2 YYEEEE. This CDR3 contains 16 residues. In DNA, the CDR3 is TGTGCCAGCAGCTTGGTCCCAGCGGAGAGCACCGGGGAGCTGTTTTTT. It encodes CASSLVPAESTGELFF.

J is TRBJ1-2 and V is TRBV28; D uncertain. Trimming left V 6 bases short and J 2 bases short, with 13 bases between. The CDR3 length is 14 residues. CDR1 MDHEN and CDR2 SYDVKM come from the germline V gene. The DNA for the CDR3 is TGTGCCAGCAGATCCTACGGGTACAACTATGGCTACACCTTC. This encodes CASRSYGYNYGYTF.

The chain links TRBV7-9 to TRBJ2-7, with D perhaps matching TRBD1 or TRBD2 (6 bases each). V gave up 5 bases and J gave up 3 bases, with 20 bases separating them. From germline, CDR1 is SEHNR and CDR2 FQNEAQ (reference sequence). The CDR3 covers 16 residues. The CDR3 here is CASSPWVGGAIYEQYF. Written as DNA, the CDR3 is TGTGCCAGCAGCCCATGGGTCGGGGGCGCGATCTACGAGCAGTACTTC.

The gene calls are TRBV5-4 and TRBJ1-2; D is undetermined. There are 14 residues in the CDR3. The germline V gene encodes CDR1 SGHNT and CDR2 YYREEE (reference sequence). V dropped 0 bases and J dropped 0 bases, with 6 bases sitting between them. The CDR3 DNA sequence: TGTGCCAGCAGCTTGGATTCGTCTAACTATGGCTACACCTTC. This encodes CASSLDSSNYGYTF.

The V gene is TRBV28, the J gene TRBJ2-7, with D unresolved. The germline V gene has CDR1 MDHEN and CDR2 SYDVKM. This CDR3 spans 12 amino acids. V dropped 2 bases and J dropped 3 bases, with 5 bases sitting between them. The CDR3 DNA sequence: TGTGCCAGCAGTTTACCCCACTACGAGCAGTACTTC. Its translation: CASSLPHYEQYF.

This sequence joins TRBV21-1 and TRBJ2-1; TRBD2, as called in the table, went unchecked against the DNA. TRBV21-1 is classified as a pseudogene. The CDR3 has 16 amino acids. The CDR3 protein is CASSIIAGWSYNEQFF. Here the CDR3 DNA reads TGTGCCAGCAGCATCATAGCGGGCTGGTCCTACAATGAGCAGTTCTTC.

This chain joins TRBV29-1 and TRBJ2-1, with TRBD2 as a possible D gene (6 bases). Per the germline V gene, CDR1 is SQVTM and CDR2 is ANQGSEA. This CDR3 is built from 15 residues. V lost 1 base to trimming and J lost 6 bases, with 16 bases between them. DNA for the CDR3: TGCAGCGTTGAAGTCCAGCGCCTAGCGAGCAATGAGCAGTTCTTC. Translated, it gives CSVEVQRLASNEQFF.